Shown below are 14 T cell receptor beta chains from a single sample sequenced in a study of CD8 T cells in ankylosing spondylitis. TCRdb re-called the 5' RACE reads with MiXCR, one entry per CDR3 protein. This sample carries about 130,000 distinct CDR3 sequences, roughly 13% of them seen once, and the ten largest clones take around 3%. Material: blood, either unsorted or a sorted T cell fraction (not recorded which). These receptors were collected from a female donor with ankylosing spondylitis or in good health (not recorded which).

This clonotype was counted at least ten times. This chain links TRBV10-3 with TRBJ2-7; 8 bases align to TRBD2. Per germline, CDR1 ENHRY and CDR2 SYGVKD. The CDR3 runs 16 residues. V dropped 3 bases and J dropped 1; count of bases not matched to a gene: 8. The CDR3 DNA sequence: TGTGCCATCAGTGACTCTGGCGGGAGGAGGTCCTACGAGCAGTACTTC. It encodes CAISDSGGRRSYEQYF.

The CDR3 reads CASSLRSGGYNEQFF. The CDR3 bases are TGCGCCAGCAGCTTAAGGTCAGGGGGCTACAATGAGCAGTTCTTC. This chain uses TRBV5-1 with TRBJ2-1; TRBD1 matches at 7 bases. J gave up 3 bases and V 2 bases, and 5 bases lay outside the gene matches. The CDR3 has 15 amino acids. CDR1 SGHRS and CDR2 YFSETQ come from the germline V gene.

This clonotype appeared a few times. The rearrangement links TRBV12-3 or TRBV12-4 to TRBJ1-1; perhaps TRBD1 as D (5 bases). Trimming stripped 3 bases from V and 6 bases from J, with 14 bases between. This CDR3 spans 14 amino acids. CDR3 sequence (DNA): TGTGCCAGCAGTTTTAACAGGAGTCCCCCTGAAGCTTTCTTT. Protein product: CASSFNRSPPEAFF.

CDR3 DNA sequence: TGTGCCAGTAGTATGAGGGGTGTTGCCGGGGAGCTGTTTTTT. As protein: CASSMRGVAGELFF. This chain joins TRBV19 and TRBJ2-2, with D tentatively TRBD1 or TRBD2 (5 bases each). CDR3 size: 14 residues. The V gene's germline CDR1 is LNHDA and CDR2 SQIVND (reference sequence). With 3 bases removed from V and 6 bases from J, the gap between germline ends came to 11 bases.

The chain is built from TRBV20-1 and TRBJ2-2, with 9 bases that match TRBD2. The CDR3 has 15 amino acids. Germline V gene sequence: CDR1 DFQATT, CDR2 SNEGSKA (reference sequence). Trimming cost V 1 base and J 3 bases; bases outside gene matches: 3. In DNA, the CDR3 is TGCAGTGCTAGAGGGCGGGGGGGCCACACCGGGGAGCTGTTTTTT. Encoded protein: CSARGRGGHTGELFF.

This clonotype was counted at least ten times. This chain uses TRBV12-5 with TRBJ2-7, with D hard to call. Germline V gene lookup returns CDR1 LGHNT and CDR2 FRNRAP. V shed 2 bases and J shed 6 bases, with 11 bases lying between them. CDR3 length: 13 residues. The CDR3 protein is CASGLRQHREQYF. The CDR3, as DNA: TGTGCTAGTGGTTTGAGGCAGCATCGCGAGCAGTACTTC. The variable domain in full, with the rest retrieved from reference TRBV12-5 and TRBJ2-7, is DARVTQTPRHKVTEMGQEVTMRCQPILGHNTVFWYRQTMMQGLELLAYFRNRAPLDDSGMPKDRFSAEMPDATLATLKIQPSEPRDSAVYFCASGLRQHREQYFGPGTRLTVT.

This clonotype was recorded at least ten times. The CDR3 DNA reads TGTGCCAGCAGCTCGAAGGGGGGGACTGAAGCTTTCTTT. It is translated as CASSSKGGTEAFF. The rearrangement uses TRBV5-5 and TRBJ1-1, with D tentatively TRBD1 (6 bases). The V gene lost 3 bases and the J gene lost 5 bases, with 11 bases spanning the gap. Germline V CDR1 and CDR2: SGHKS, YYEKEE (reference sequence). The CDR3 is 13 amino acids.

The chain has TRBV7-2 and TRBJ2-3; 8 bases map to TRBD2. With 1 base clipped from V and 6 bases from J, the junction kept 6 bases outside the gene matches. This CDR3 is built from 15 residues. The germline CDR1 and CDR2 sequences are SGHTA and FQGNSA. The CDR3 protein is CASSLVGGGRDTQYF. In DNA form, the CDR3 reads TGTGCCAGCAGCTTAGTCGGCGGGGGGCGGGATACGCAGTATTTT. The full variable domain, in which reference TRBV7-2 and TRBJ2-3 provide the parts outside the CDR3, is GAGVSQSPSNKVTEKGKDVELRCDPISGHTALYWYRQSLGQGLEFLIYFQGNSAPDKSGLPSDRFSAERTGGSVSTLTIQRTQQEDSAVYLCASSLVGGGRDTQYFGPGTRLTVL.

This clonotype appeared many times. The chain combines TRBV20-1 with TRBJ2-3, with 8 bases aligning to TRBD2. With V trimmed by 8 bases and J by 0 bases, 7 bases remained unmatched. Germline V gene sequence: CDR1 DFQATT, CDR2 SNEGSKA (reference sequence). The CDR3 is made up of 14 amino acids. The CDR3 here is CSFSGIRSTDTQYF. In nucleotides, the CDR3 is TGCAGTTTTAGCGGGATCAGAAGCACAGATACGCAGTATTTT.

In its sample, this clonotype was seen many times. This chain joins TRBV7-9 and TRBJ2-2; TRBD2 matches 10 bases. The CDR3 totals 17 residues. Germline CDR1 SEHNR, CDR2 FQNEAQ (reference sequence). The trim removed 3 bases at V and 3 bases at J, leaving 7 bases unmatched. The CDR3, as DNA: TGTGCCAGCAGCTTGCCTAGCGGGAGAGTAGACACCGGGGAGCTGTTTTTT. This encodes CASSLPSGRVDTGELFF.

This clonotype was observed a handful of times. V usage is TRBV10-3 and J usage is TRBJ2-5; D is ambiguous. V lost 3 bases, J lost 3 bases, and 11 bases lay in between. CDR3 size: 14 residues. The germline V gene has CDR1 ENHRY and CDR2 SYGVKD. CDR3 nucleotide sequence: TGTGCCATCAGTGACCGGAGTTCCAAAGAGACCCAGTACTTC. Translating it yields CAISDRSSKETQYF.

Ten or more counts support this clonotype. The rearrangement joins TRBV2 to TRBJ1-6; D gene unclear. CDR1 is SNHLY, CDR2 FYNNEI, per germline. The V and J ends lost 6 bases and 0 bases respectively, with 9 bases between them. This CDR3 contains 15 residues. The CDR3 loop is CASSVESSYNSPLHF. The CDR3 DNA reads TGTGCCAGCAGCGTAGAGAGCTCCTATAATTCACCCCTCCACTTT.

In DNA, the CDR3 is TGTGCCAGCAGCCGCCGGCCAACCCTGGGCACAGATACGCAGTATTTT. This gives the protein CASSRRPTLGTDTQYF. The rearrangement joins TRBV5-6 to TRBJ2-3; D not certain. The V end was cut by 4 bases, the J end by 1 base, with 16 bases between. Looked up from germline, CDR1 is SGHDT and CDR2 is YYEEEE. CDR3 length: 16 amino acids.

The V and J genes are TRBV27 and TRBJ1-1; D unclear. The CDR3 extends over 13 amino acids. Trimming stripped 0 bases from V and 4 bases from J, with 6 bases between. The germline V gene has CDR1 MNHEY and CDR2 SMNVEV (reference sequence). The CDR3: CASSLSAGTEAFF. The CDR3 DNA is TGTGCCAGCAGTTTATCGGCAGGCACTGAAGCTTTCTTT.